The present T cell receptor (beta chain) was sequenced within a study of beta chain features in type 1 diabetes. The V gene's germline CDR1 is SGHVS and CDR2 FQNEAQ. CDR3 length equals 14 residues. Trimming cost V 2 bases and J 1 base, with 9 bases left between them. The investigators reverse transcribed all of the isolated RNA, so they sequenced expressed TCRB transcripts. Sequenced by immunoSEQ multiplex PCR; TCRdb stores in-frame clones only, minus some. The sample lists 600,000 to 700,000 clones, around an eighth occurring once. Points from the study as a whole: Shortening that was moderate but significant affected the TCRB CDR3s of Type 1 diabetes patients in all four CD4+ subsets.

With regard to this clone: The target antigen is unknown.

The chain combines TRBV7-8 with TRBJ2-7; D gene uncertain. This TCR derives from a young man with type 1 diabetes. Specimen: naive CD4+ T cells from blood. CDR3 in amino acids: CASSLIEASYEQYF. Written as DNA, the CDR3 is TGTGCCAGCAGCTTAATCGAAGCTTCCTACGAGCAGTACTTC. Complete variable domain (other parts from reference TRBV7-8 and TRBJ2-7): GAGVSQSPRYKVAKRGQDVALRCDPISGHVSLFWYQQALGQGPEFLTYFQNEAQLDKSGLPSDRFFAERPEGSVSTLKIQRTQQEDSAVYLCASSLIEASYEQYFGPGTRLTVT.